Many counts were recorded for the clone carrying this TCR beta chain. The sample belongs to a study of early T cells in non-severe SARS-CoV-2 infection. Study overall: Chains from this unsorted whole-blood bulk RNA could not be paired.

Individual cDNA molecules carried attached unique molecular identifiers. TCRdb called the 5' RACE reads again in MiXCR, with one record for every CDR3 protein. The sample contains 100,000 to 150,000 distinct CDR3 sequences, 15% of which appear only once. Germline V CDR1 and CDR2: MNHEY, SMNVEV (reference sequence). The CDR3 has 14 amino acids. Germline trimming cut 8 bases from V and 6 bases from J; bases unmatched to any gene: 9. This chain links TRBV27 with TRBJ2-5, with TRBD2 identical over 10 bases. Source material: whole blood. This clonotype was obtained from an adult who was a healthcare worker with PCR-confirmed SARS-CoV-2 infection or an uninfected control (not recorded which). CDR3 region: CASGTAGGLKTQYF. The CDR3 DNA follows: TGTGCCAGCGGGACAGCGGGGGGGCTGAAGACCCAGTACTTC.